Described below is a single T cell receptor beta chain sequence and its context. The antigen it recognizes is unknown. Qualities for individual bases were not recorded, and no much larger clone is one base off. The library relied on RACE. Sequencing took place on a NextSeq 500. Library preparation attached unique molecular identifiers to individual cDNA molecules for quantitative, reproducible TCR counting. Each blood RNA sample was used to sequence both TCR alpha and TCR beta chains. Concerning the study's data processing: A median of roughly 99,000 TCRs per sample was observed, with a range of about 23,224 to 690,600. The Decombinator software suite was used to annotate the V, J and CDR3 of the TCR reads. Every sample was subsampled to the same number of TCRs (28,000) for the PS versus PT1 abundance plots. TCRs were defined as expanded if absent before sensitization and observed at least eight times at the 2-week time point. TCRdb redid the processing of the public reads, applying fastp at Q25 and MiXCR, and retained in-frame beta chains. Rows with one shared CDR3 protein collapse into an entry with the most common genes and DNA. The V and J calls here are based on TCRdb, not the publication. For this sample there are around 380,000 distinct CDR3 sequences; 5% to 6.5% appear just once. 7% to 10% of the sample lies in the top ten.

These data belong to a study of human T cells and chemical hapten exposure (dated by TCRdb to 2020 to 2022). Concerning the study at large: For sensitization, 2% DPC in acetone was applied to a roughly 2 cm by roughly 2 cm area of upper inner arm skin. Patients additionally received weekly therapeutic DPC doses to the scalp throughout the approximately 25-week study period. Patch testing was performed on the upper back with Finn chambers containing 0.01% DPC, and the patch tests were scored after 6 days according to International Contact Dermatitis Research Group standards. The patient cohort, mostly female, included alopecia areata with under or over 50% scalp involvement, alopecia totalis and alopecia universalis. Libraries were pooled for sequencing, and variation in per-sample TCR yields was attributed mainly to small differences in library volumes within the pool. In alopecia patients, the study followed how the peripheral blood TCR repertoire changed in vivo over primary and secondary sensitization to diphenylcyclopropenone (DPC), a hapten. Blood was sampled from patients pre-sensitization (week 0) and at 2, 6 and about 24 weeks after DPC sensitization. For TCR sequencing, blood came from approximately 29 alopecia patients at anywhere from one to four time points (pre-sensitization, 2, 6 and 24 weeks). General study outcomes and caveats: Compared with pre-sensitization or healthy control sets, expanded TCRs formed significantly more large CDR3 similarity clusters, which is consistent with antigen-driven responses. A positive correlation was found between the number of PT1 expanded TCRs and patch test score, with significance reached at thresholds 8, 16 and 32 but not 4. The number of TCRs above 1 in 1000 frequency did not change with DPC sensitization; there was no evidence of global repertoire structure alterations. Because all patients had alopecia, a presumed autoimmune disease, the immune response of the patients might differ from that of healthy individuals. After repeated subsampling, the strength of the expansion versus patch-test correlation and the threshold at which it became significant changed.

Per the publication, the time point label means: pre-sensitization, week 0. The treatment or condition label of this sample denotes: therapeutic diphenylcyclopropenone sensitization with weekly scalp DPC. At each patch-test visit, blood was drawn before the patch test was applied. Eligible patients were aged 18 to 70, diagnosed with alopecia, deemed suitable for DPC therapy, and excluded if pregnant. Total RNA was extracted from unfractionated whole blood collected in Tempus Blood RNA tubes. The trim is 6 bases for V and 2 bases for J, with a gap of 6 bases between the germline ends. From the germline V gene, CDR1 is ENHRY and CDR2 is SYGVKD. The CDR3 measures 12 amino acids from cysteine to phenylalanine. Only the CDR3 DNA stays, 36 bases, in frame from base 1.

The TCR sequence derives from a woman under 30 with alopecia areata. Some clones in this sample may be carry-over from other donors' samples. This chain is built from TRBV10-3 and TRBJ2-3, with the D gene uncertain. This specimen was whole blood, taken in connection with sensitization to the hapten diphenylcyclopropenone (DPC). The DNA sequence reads TGTGCCATCAGGGCGGACACAGATACGCAGTATTTT. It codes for CAIRADTDTQYF.